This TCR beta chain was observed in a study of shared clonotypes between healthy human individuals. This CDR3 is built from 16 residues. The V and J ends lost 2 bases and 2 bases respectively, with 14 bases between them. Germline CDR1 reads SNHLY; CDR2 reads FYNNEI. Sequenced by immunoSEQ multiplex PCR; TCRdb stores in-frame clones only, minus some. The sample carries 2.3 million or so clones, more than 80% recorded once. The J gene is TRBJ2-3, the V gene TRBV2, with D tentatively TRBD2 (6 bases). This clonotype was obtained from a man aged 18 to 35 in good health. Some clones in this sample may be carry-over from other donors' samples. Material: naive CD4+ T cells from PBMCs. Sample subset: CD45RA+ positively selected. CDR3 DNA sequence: TGTGCCAGCAGTGAAATGGGACTTCGGCTCACAGATACGCAGTATTTT. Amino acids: CASSEMGLRLTDTQYF.